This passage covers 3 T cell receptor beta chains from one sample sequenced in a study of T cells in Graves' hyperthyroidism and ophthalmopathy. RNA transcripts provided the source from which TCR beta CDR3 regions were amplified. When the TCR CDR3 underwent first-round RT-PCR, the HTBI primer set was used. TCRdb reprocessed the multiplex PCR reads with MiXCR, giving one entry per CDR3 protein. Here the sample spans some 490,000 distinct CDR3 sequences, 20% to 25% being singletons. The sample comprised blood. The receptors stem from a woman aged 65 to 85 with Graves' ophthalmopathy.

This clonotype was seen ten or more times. The chain's CDR3 is CASRTGTSAPVSYNEQFF. CDR3 DNA: TGTGCCAGCAGGACCGGGACTAGCGCTCCCGTCTCCTACAATGAGCAGTTCTTC. The chain joins TRBV2 to TRBJ2-1, with 10 bases lining up with TRBD2. The CDR3 covers 18 residues. CDR1 is SNHLY and CDR2 is FYNNEI in the germline V gene. Trimming cost V 6 bases and J 0 bases; bases outside gene matches: 11.

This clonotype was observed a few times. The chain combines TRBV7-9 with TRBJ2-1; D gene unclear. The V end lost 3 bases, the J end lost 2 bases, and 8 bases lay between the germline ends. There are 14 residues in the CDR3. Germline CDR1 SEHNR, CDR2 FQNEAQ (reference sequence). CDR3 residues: CASSFLGTYNEQFF. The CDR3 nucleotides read TGTGCCAGCAGCTTTCTAGGGACCTACAATGAGCAGTTCTTC.

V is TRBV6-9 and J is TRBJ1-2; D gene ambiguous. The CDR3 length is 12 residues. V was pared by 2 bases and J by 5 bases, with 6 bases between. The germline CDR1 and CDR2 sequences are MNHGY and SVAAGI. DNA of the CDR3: TGTGCCAGCAGTTATCAACCTTATGGCTACACCTTC. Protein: CASSYQPYGYTF.